This T cell receptor beta chain is drawn from a study of blood T cell repertoires in COVID-19. Study context: T cells, B-cell-depleted T cells, or PBMCs provided the cDNA or gDNA that served as material.

A note on this clone: Germline is not matched at one junction end, which may reflect a read error.

In the authors' workflow: For nucleated cells, counts were estimated from reference gene primer amplification. Profiled with immunoSEQ multiplex PCR; TCRdb holds only in-frame clones, not every one. For V, J and clone size, that table is used; D and trimming come from the DNA. The sample consists of some 140,000 clones, 84% of them appearing once. This clonotype was obtained from a man between 35 and 55 years old with acute COVID-19. Sequenced input: PBMCs or T cells enriched from blood (not recorded which).

This CDR3 is CSARFPPFF. Here the CDR3 DNA reads TGCAGTGCTAGATTCCCTCCCTTCTTC. The gene calls are TRBV20-1 and TRBJ1-2; D is unresolved. Germline loops: CDR1 DFQATT, CDR2 SNEGSKA (reference sequence). The CDR3 is made up of 9 amino acids.